The clone carrying this TCR beta chain occurred a few times. Being one base from a much bigger clone, this may be a read error. TCRdb re-analysed the 5' RACE reads in MiXCR, keeping a single row per CDR3 protein. Here the sample spans roughly 240,000 distinct CDR3 sequences, over 7% being singletons. This sample is part of a study of CD8 T cells in ankylosing spondylitis. V lost 3 bases and J lost 1, with 6 bases in between. The germline CDR1 and CDR2 sequences are SEHNR and FQNEAQ (reference sequence). The CDR3 covers 13 residues. The sequencing sample was made of blood, either unsorted or a sorted T cell fraction (not recorded which). The chain is built from TRBV7-9 and TRBJ1-1; D is unclear. The origin of this receptor is a female donor with ankylosing spondylitis or in good health (not recorded which). CDR3 nucleotide sequence: TGTGCCAGCAGCTTGGAGGCGAACACTGAAGCTTTCTTT. It codes for CASSLEANTEAFF.